Below, 2 T cell receptor beta chains from the same sample are listed, as sequenced in a study of T cells after yellow fever vaccination. TCRdb used MiXCR to reprocess the 5' RACE reads, holding one entry per CDR3 protein. The sample lists some 260,000 distinct CDR3 sequences, about 5.2% occurring once. Sequenced here: CD4+ T cells sorted from PBMCs, sampled on the day of the yellow fever booster vaccination. The receptors stem from a young man who received the YFV17D yellow fever vaccine.

V gene TRBV3-1 combines with J gene TRBJ1-6; TRBD1 might be the D (6 bases). CDR1 is LGHDT and CDR2 is YNNKEL in the germline V gene (reference sequence). This CDR3 has 14 amino acids. Trimming shortened V by 4 bases and J by 10 bases, and 14 bases separated the two germline ends. Here the CDR3 DNA reads TGTGCCAGCAGCCTTCGCGCGACAGGCTCACCCCTCCACTTT. Translated, it gives CASSLRATGSPLHF.

This clonotype was counted many times. The rearrangement uses TRBV9 and TRBJ2-1; 8 nucleotides align to TRBD1. This CDR3 is 15 amino acids long. Losses at the gene ends were 4 bases for V and 9 bases for J; bases not matched to a gene: 12. Per germline, CDR1 SGDLS and CDR2 YYNGEE. In nucleotides, the CDR3 is TGTGCCAGCAGCAAATTGGACAGGGCCGATAGTGAGCAGTTCTTC. Translating gives CASSKLDRADSEQFF.